The sequence of this TCR beta chain was determined in a study of blood T cell repertoires in COVID-19. This clone turned up a few times. Per the authors' pipeline: The assay estimated nucleated cells by amplifying reference gene primers. Generated by immunoSEQ multiplex PCR, the TCRdb table keeps only in-frame clones and is missing some. V and J calls and clone size come straight from that table; D and trimming were deduced from the DNA. The sample holds roughly 250,000 clones; 75% to 90% are singletons and the top ten take about 3.4%. The germline V gene has CDR1 ENHRY and CDR2 SYGVKD. With 2 bases clipped from V and 2 bases from J, the junction kept 5 bases outside the gene matches. CDR3 length equals 16 residues.

The sequencing sample was made of PBMCs or T cells enriched from blood (not recorded which). The chain uses TRBV10-3 and TRBJ2-5; 10 bases are a match to TRBD2. The clonotype comes from a woman aged 40 to 50 who had been exposed to COVID-19. The CDR3 nucleotides are TGTGCCATCAGTGAGGAGGCTAGCGGGGGTCAAGAGACCCAGTACTTC. It yields the protein CAISEEASGGQETQYF.